This T cell receptor beta chain came from a study of blood T cell repertoires in COVID-19. Assay: immunoSEQ multiplex PCR; the TCRdb copy retains only in-frame clones and omits some. Here the sample spans around 150,000 clones, approximately 80% being singletons. Study members were between about 18 and 95 years old and lived in approximately 25 US regions. Participants had their cohort set by participant-reported clinical history. This sequence originates from an older woman who had recovered from COVID-19. Sequenced sample: PBMCs or T cells enriched from blood (not recorded which).

Here the CDR3 reads CASSLGASYNEQFF. CDR3 sequence (DNA): TGTGCCAGCAGCCTAGGGGCGTCCTACAATGAGCAGTTCTTC. This chain joins TRBV3-1 (or the pseudogene TRBV3-2) and TRBJ2-1, with D perhaps matching TRBD1 (5 bases). Germline assignment: CDR1 LGHDT and CDR2 YNNKEL (reference sequence). Trimming took 4 bases from V and 1 from J, leaving 8 bases between them. The CDR3 sequence is 14 residues long.